What follows is one T cell receptor (beta chain) and its context. The sample originates from a study of cytotoxic CD8 clonotypes in ibrutinib-treated CLL. Method: immunoSEQ multiplex PCR; TCRdb's copy keeps in-frame clones and lacks some. This sample has 250,000 to 350,000 clones; about 72% occur once, and the top ten carry around 5.1%. Material: PBMCs, obtained at disease progression, from a patient treated with ibrutinib. The TCR originated in a human donor with chronic lymphocytic leukemia.

The CDR3 region is CSVEDGGGTYNEQFF. The CDR3 coding sequence is TGCAGCGTTGAAGATGGAGGGGGAACCTACAATGAGCAGTTCTTC. V usage is TRBV29-1 and J usage is TRBJ2-1; D tentatively fits TRBD1 or TRBD2 (6 bases each). V lost 0 bases, J lost 2 bases, and 11 bases lay in between. The CDR3 runs to 15 residues. Germline V gives CDR1 SQVTM, CDR2 ANQGSEA.